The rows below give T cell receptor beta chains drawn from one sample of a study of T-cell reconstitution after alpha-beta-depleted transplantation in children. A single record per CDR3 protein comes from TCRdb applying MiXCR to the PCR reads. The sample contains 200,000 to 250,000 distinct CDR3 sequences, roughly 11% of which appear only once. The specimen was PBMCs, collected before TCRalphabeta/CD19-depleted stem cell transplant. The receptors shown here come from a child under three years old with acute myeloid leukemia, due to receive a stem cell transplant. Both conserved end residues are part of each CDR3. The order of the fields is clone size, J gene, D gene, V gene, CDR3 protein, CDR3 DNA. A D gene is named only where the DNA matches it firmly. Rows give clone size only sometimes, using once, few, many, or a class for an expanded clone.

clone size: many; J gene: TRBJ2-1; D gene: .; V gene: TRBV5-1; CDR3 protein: CASSWAGTYNEQFF; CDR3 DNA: TGCGCCAGCAGCTGGGCAGGTACTTACAATGAGCAGTTCTTC
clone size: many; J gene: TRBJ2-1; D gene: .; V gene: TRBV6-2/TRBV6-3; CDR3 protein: CASSYGRDDEQFF; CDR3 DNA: TGTGCCAGCAGTTACGGACGGGACGATGAGCAGTTCTTC
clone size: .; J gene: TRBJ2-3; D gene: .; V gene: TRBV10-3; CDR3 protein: CAIMLKGGVRDTQYF; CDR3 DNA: TGTGCCATCATGTTGAAAGGTGGGGTACGGGATACCCAGTATTTT
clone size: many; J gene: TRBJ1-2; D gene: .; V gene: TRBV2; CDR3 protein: CASSERGNYGYTF; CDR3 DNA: TGTGCCAGCAGTGAACGAGGGAACTATGGCTACACCTTC
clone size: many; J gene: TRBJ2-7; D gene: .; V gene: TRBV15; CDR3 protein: CATSRDPELAKSEQYF; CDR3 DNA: TGTGCCACCAGCAGAGATCCCGAACTAGCAAAATCCGAGCAGTACTTC
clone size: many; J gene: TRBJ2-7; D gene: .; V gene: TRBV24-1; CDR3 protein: CATSDFNSYEQYF; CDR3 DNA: TGTGCCACCAGTGATTTCAACTCCTACGAGCAGTACTTC
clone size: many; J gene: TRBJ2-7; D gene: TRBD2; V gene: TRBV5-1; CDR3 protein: CASNPSGPSYEQYF; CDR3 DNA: TGCGCCAGCAACCCTAGCGGACCCTCCTACGAGCAGTACTTC
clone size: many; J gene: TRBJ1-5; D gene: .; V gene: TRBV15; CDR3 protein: CATSRHHLNGQPQHF; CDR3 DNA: TGTGCCACCAGCAGACATCACCTTAACGGGCAGCCCCAGCATTTT
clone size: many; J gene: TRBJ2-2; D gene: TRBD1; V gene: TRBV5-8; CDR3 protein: CASIGQGKDTGELFF; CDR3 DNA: TGTGCCAGCATCGGACAGGGGAAGGACACCGGGGAGCTGTTTTTT
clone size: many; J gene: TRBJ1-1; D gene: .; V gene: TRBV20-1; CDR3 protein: CSASQVNTEAFF; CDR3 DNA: TGCAGTGCCAGCCAGGTGAACACTGAAGCTTTCTTT
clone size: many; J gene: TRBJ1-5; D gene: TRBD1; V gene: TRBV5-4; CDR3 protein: CASSFKGTGGGYSNQPQHF; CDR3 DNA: TGTGCCAGCAGCTTTAAAGGGACAGGGGGGGGGTATAGCAATCAGCCCCAGCATTTT
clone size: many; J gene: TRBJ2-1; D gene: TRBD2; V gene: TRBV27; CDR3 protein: CASKPSGRPHNEQFF; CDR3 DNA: TGTGCCAGCAAACCTAGCGGGAGGCCCCACAATGAGCAGTTCTTC
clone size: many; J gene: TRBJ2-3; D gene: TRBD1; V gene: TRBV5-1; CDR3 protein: CASSLQGQGTDTQYF; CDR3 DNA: TGCGCCAGCAGCCTACAAGGACAGGGTACAGATACGCAGTATTTT
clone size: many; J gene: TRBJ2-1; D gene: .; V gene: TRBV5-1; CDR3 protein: CASRTDLPSYNEQFF; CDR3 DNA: TGCGCCAGCAGGACAGATCTACCCTCCTACAATGAGCAGTTCTTC
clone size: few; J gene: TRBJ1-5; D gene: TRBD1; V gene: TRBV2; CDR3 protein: CASSEEGTGGQPQHF; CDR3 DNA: TGTGCCAGCAGTGAAGAAGGGACAGGGGGCCAGCCCCAGCATTTT
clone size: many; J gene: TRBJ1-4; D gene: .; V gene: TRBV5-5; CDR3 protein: CASSLYGTNEKLFF; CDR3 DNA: TGTGCCAGCAGCTTGTACGGAACTAATGAAAAACTGTTTTTT
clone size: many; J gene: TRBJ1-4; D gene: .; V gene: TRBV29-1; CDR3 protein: CSVEDLAGEKLFF; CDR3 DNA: TGCAGCGTTGAAGATCTTGCAGGGGAAAAACTGTTTTTT
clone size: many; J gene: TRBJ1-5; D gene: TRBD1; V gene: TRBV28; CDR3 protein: CASSSPGTGVAQPQHF; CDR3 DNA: TGTGCCAGCAGTAGCCCCGGGACAGGGGTGGCGCAACCCCAGCATTTT
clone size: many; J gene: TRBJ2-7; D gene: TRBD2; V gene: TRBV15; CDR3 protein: CATSRGAGGTYEQYF; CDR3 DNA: TGTGCCACCAGCAGAGGAGCGGGAGGTACCTACGAGCAGTACTTC
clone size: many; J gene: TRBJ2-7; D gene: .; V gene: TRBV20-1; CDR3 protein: CSVGGGEYEQYF; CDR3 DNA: TGCAGTGTCGGAGGGGGTGAGTACGAGCAGTACTTC
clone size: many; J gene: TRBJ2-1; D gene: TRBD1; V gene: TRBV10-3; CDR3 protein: CAISRSPGQGDNEQFF; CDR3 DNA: TGTGCCATCAGTAGATCTCCGGGACAGGGTGACAATGAGCAGTTCTTC
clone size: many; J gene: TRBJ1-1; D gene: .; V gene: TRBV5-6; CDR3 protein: CASSLLGNTEAFF; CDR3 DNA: TGTGCCAGCAGCTTGTTGGGGAACACTGAAGCTTTCTTT
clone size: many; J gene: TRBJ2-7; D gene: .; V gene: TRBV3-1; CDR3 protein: CASSQGAPYEQYF; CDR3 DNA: TGTGCCAGCAGCCAAGGGGCTCCTTACGAGCAGTACTTC
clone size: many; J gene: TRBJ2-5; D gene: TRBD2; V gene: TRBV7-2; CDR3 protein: CASSRGLVWETQYF; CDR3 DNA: TGTGCCAGCAGCCGAGGACTAGTCTGGGAGACCCAGTACTTC
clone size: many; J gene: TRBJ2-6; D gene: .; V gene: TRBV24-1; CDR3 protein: CATSSGVGANVLTF; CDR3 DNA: TGTGCCACCAGTTCGGGGGTAGGGGCCAACGTCCTGACTTTC
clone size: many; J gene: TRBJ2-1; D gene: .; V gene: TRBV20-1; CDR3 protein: CSARETPTRGEQFF; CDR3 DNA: TGCAGTGCTAGAGAAACCCCGACCAGGGGTGAGCAGTTCTTC
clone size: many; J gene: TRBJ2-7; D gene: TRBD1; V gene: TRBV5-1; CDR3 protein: CASSFNQGAYEQYF; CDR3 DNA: TGCGCCAGCAGCTTTAACCAGGGGGCATACGAGCAGTACTTC
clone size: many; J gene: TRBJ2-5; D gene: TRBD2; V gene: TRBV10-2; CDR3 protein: CASSVPGRLAGGPKYQETQYF; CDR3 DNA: TGCGCCAGCAGTGTCCCCGGTCGACTAGCGGGGGGGCCGAAGTACCAAGAGACCCAGTACTTC
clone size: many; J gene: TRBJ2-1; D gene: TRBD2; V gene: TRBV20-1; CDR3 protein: CSARREGDRNEQFF; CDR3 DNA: TGCAGTGCTAGACGGGAGGGGGATAGGAATGAGCAGTTCTTC
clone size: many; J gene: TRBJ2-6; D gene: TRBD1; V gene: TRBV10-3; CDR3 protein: CAISESGTAGANVLTF; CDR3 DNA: TGTGCCATCAGTGAGTCGGGGACAGCTGGGGCCAACGTCCTGACTTTC
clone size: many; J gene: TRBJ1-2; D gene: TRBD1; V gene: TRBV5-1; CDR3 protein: CASSYESTGYYGYTF; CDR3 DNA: TGCGCCAGCAGCTATGAATCGACAGGGTACTATGGCTACACCTTC
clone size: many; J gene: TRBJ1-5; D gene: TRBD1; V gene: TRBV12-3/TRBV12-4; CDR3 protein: CASSFRGQGRNQPQHF; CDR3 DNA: TGTGCCAGCAGTTTTCGGGGACAGGGTCGGAATCAGCCCCAGCATTTT
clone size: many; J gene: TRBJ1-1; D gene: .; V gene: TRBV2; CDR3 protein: CASSEALQVVGAEAFF; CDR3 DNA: TGTGCCAGCAGTGAAGCGCTTCAGGTGGTGGGAGCTGAAGCTTTCTTT
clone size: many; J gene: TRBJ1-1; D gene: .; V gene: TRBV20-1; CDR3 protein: CSAPTQGHTEAFF; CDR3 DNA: TGCAGTGCGCCCACTCAGGGACACACTGAAGCTTTCTTT
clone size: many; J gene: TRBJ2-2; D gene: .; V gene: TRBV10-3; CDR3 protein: CATRTELNTGELFF; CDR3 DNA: TGTGCCACCCGGACAGAACTGAACACCGGGGAGCTGTTTTTT
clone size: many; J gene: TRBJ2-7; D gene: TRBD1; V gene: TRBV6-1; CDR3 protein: CASSERTGSSYEQYF; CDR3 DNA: TGTGCCAGCAGTGAACGGACAGGGAGCTCCTACGAGCAGTACTTC
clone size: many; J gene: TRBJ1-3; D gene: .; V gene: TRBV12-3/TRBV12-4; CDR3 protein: CASSSESASGNTIYF; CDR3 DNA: TGTGCCAGCAGTTCCGAATCCGCGTCCGGAAACACCATATATTTT
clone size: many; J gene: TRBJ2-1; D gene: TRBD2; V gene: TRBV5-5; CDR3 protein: CASILGGTSGGNEQFF; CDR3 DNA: TGTGCCAGCATCCTAGGGGGAACTAGCGGGGGCAATGAGCAGTTCTTC
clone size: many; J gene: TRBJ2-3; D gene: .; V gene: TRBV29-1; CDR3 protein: CSVEKDRDTQYF; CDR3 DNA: TGCAGCGTTGAAAAGGACCGAGATACGCAGTATTTT
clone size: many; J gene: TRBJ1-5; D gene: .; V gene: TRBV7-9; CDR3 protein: CASSRGGLAGPQHF; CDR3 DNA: TGTGCCAGCAGCCGAGGAGGCTTAGCGGGGCCCCAGCATTTT
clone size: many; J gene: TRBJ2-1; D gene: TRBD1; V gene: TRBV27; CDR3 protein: CASSLTGRNEQFF; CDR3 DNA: TGTGCCAGCAGTTTGACAGGGCGTAATGAGCAGTTCTTC
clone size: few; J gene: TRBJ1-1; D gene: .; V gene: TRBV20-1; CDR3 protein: CSASHDRNTEAFF; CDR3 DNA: TGCAGTGCTTCCCATGACCGGAACACTGAAGCTTTCTTT
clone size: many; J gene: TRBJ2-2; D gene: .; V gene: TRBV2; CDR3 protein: CASSEGSGNTGELFF; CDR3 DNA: TGTGCCAGCAGTGAAGGTAGCGGGAACACCGGGGAGCTGTTTTTT
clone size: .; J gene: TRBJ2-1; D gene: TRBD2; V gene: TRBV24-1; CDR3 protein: CATSDPSGRAYNEQFF; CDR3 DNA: TGTGCCACCAGTGACCCCAGCGGGAGGGCTTACAATGAGCAGTTCTTC